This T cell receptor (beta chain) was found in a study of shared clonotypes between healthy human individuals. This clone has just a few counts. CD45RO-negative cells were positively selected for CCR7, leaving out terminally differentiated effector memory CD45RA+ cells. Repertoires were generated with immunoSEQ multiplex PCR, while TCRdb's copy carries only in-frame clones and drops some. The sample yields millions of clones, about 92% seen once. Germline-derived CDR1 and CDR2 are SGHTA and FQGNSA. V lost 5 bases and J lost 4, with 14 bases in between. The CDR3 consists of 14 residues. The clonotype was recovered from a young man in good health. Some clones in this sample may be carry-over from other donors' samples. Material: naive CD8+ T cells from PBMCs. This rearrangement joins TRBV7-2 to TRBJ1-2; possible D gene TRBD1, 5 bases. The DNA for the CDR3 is TGTGCCAGCAGCCGAGCGGGACGGACCTATGGCTACACCTTC. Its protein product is CASSRAGRTYGYTF.